This T cell receptor (beta chain) was observed in a study of T cell repertoires in cytomegalovirus infection. Study information: Matching HLA type, along with CMV infection, was indicated by public TCR beta signatures.

The length of the CDR3 is 14 residues. Per germline, CDR1 MNHNS and CDR2 SASEGT. The V end was cut by 5 bases, the J end by 3 bases, with 13 bases between. This clonotype has ten or more counts. Its target is not known. Via MiXCR, TCRdb re-called the reads, giving one row per CDR3 protein. The sample consists of some 200,000 distinct CDR3 sequences, approximately 20% of them appearing once. Points from the study as a whole: People with CMV and the relevant HLA were identified by cumulative public TCR beta family frequency. The ex vivo response showed dominance by HLA-C-restricted CMV-specific TCR beta clonotypes.

The V call is TRBV6-1, the J call TRBJ1-2; maybe TRBD1 (5 bases). Sequenced input: PBMCs. This clonotype was sampled from a human donor in good health (CMV status not recorded). Some clones in this sample may be carry-over from other donors' samples. CDR3 bases: TGTGCCAGCAGTTCCCCAGGGTATCACTATGGCTACACCTTC. It is translated as CASSSPGYHYGYTF.